This note documents a single T cell receptor beta chain sequence. It has no known antigen specificity. Base qualities are not at hand, and no much larger clone is one base apart. The source of the sample is a study of blood T cell repertoires in COVID-19 (dated by TCRdb to about 2020). A note on the overall study: Samples from collaborators originated in the United States, Italy and Spain and spanned both the acute and convalescent phases of COVID-19. The repertoires were released in a freely available public database intended as a resource for research on the immune response to SARS-CoV-2. The dataset comprised deeply sampled blood TCRbeta repertoires from subjects exposed to, actively infected with, or recovered from COVID-19. The prospective study material was composed of cDNA or gDNA derived from T cells, B-cell-depleted T cells, or PBMCs. The sample metadata nearly always contained a de-identified subject ID, COVID-19 status, age in years and sex. The samples were drawn from the first 160 participants of the ongoing ImmuneRACE study and from 950 to 1,500 subjects provided by 6 global collaborators. Where HLA class I and class II types were available, the types were taken from metadata supplied by the sample provider, not from assay-based typing.

Spanning cysteine to phenylalanine, the CDR3 consists of 12 amino acids. Only the CDR3 DNA stays, 36 bases, in frame from base 1. V and J lose 7 bases and 4 bases, and a span of 8 bases separates them. Looking up the germline V gene yields CDR1 MDHEN and CDR2 SYDVKM. Findings and caveats that apply to the study as a whole: The amount of clinical and demographic metadata varied by source and participant and was provided uncurated.

The collaborating institutions used their own protocols to collect whole blood in K2EDTA tubes. For TCRbeta analysis, collaborator samples were shipped as frozen whole blood, as isolated PBMCs, or as DNA extracted from either sample type. TCRbeta CDR3 regions were amplified from genomic DNA by means of the immunoSEQ Assay, a bias-controlled multiplex PCR. The paper's processing steps were these. The number of nucleated cells in each sample was estimated by amplification of reference gene primers within the assay. To quantify the absolute abundance of each unique TCRbeta CDR3 rearrangement, sequence reads were collapsed and filtered. For each sample, productive Simpson clonality was calculated as the square root of Simpson's diversity index over productive rearrangements. TCRdb took this table from immuneACCESS and kept in-frame rearrangements with V and J called. Such tables lack part of the clones; where checked against another copy, unresolved V genes explain under half of the gap, and the rest is unexplained. V and J calls and clone size are those listed in that table; D and trimming were worked out from the DNA. Recorded for this sample are about 34,000 clones; more than 75% of them occurred a single time. 7.4% of the sample rests with the top ten.

The chain links TRBV28 with TRBJ1-3; no D gene is confidently identified. Sequenced material: peripheral blood. The source is a woman aged 55 to 70 with acute or convalescent COVID-19. The DNA sequence is given as TGTGCCAGCAAAAGAGGGGGAAACACCATATATTTT. The encoded protein is CASKRGGNTIYF.